These 9 T cell receptor beta chains came from one sample sequenced in a study of breast tumors, draining lymph nodes, adjacent tissues. TCRdb reprocessed the multiplex PCR reads via MiXCR and lists one record per CDR3 protein. The data hold over 150,000 distinct CDR3 sequences, with roughly 31% observed a single time. Samples came from axillary lymph nodes draining the breast cancer. Sequencing used axillary lymph node tissue. The receptors were gathered from a female donor with breast cancer. Some clones in this sample may be carry-over from other donors' samples.

The chain links TRBV18 to TRBJ1-4; D might be TRBD1 (6 bases). Germline V gene lookup returns CDR1 KGHSH and CDR2 LQKENI. This CDR3 has 15 amino acids. V was shortened by 3 bases and J by 5 bases, with 13 bases between the two germline ends. This CDR3 reads CASSPSGRGNEKLFF. The CDR3 DNA is TGTGCCAGCTCACCGAGCGGCAGGGGAAATGAAAAACTGTTTTTT.

This clonotype was picked up one time. With a much larger clone just one base away, this may be a read error. The chain is built from TRBV10-3 and TRBJ2-3, with D possibly being TRBD1 (6 bases). Per the germline V gene, CDR1 is ENHRY and CDR2 is SYGVKD. Between the trimmed V and J ends, which lost 6 bases and 0 bases, there was a span of 7 bases. The CDR3 totals 13 residues. The CDR3: CAIRQGSTDTQYF. The CDR3 DNA is TGTGCCATCAGACAGGGTAGCACAGATACGCAGTATTTT.

To note about this clonotype: This may stem from a read error, because a much larger clone lies one nucleotide away. The CDR3 region has the DNA TGCAGTGCCGCGATATTTACAGGGAGTACAGGTGGCTACACCTTC. It translates to CSAAIFTGSTGGYTF. This chain uses TRBV20-1 with TRBJ1-2; the D gene is possibly TRBD1 (6 bases). The V gene's germline CDR1 is DFQATT and CDR2 SNEGSKA (reference sequence). The CDR3 length is 15 residues. Trimming removed 6 bases from V and 7 bases from J, with 24 bases in between.

This clonotype was seen at least ten times. The chain couples TRBV20-1 to TRBJ2-1; 8 bases are a match to TRBD1. The CDR3 loop spans 12 amino acids. Germline-derived CDR1 and CDR2 are DFQATT and SNEGSKA (reference sequence). The CDR3 region has the DNA TGCAGCCACAGGGGGATCTACAATGAGCAGTTCTTC. As protein: CSHRGIYNEQFF.

This clonotype was observed at least ten times. The gene calls are TRBV11-2 and TRBJ2-5; 8 nucleotides align to TRBD2. Germline lookup yields CDR1 SGHAT and CDR2 FQNNGV. CDR3 length: 15 residues. J lost 5 bases, V lost 6 bases, and 11 bases had no gene match. This chain's CDR3 is CASSSQGTSEETQYF. The CDR3 DNA is TGTGCCAGCAGTTCGCAGGGGACTAGTGAGGAGACCCAGTACTTC.

This chain uses TRBV24-1 with TRBJ1-4; 8 nucleotides line up with TRBD1. Losses at the gene ends were 4 bases for V and 8 bases for J; bases not matched to a gene: 8. The CDR3 length is 15 residues. Looked up from germline, CDR1 is KGHDR and CDR2 is SFDVKD. Here the CDR3 DNA reads TGTGCCACCAGTGAGTCGGGACAGGTGGGGGAAAAACTGTTTTTT. This encodes CATSESGQVGEKLFF.

In its sample, this clonotype was seen once. This chain uses TRBV7-2 with TRBJ2-7; a possible D gene is TRBD2 (6 bases). With 1 base removed from V and 3 bases from J, the gap between germline ends came to 10 bases. Germline lookup yields CDR1 SGHTA and CDR2 FQGNSA. The CDR3 loop spans 14 amino acids. The CDR3 sequence is CASSLVGRGYEQYF. In nucleotides, the CDR3 is TGTGCCAGCAGCTTAGTCGGGCGGGGCTACGAGCAGTACTTC.

For this clonotype: A much larger clonotype is one base distant, so this may be a read error. The chain joins TRBV7-9 to TRBJ2-5; TRBD2 matches 7 bases. From germline, CDR1 is SEHNR and CDR2 FQNEAQ (reference sequence). There are 12 residues in the CDR3. The CDR3 DNA follows: TGCGCCAGCGGCCAGGAACGGGAGGCCCAGTACTTC. It encodes CASGQEREAQYF.

The chain couples TRBV12-3 or TRBV12-4 to TRBJ1-2; D is undetermined. This CDR3 comprises 13 residues. The ends were cut back, 5 bases at V and 8 bases at J, with 15 bases in the middle. CDR3 coding DNA: TGTGCCAGCAGTCTAAACGATCGGTTGGGCTACACCTTC. Protein: CASSLNDRLGYTF.